Each of the 19 T cell receptor beta chains below was sequenced from the same sample in a study of T cells in Graves' hyperthyroidism and ophthalmopathy. Amplified regions were TCR beta CDR3 sequences from RNA transcripts. First-round RT-PCR with HTBI primers amplified the TCR CDR3 region. TCRdb fed the multiplex PCR reads into MiXCR, producing one record per CDR3 protein. Of fewer than 650,000 distinct CDR3 sequences in the sample, approximately 14% were seen once. Sequencing was done on a sample of blood. Every receptor here comes from a woman aged 40 to 50 with Graves' hyperthyroidism.

In its sample, this clonotype was seen many times. The chain uses TRBV2 and TRBJ1-4; maybe TRBD1 (6 bases). The CDR3 consists of 14 residues. Germline values: CDR1 SNHLY, CDR2 FYNNEI. Trimming stripped 7 bases from V and 3 bases from J, with 12 bases between. The CDR3: CASTDRSSNEKLFF. DNA of the CDR3: TGTGCCAGCACTGACAGGTCATCTAATGAAAAACTGTTTTTT.

This clonotype was observed many times. The rearrangement links TRBV3-1 to TRBJ1-1; tentatively, D is TRBD1 (5 bases). CDR3 length: 21 residues. CDR1 is LGHDT, CDR2 YNNKEL, per germline (reference sequence). Trimming left V 0 bases short and J 4 bases short, with 30 bases between. The CDR3 bases are TGTGCCAGCAGCCAAGATAACTCTCTTCGGGGCACGATAATAAGGGGCACTGAAGCTTTCTTT. Amino acids: CASSQDNSLRGTIIRGTEAFF.

V is TRBV6-5 and J is TRBJ2-3; D is possibly TRBD2 (5 bases). V lost 2 bases and J lost 2, with 8 bases in between. This CDR3 has 14 residues. Germline values: CDR1 MNHEY, CDR2 SVGAGI. Here the CDR3 reads CASSYGLTTDTQYF. DNA for the CDR3: TGTGCCAGCAGTTACGGACTCACCACAGATACGCAGTATTTT.

This chain joins TRBV20-1 and TRBJ1-5; D is possibly TRBD1 (5 bases). In germline, CDR1 is DFQATT, CDR2 SNEGSKA (reference sequence). Trimming shortened V by 0 bases and J by 3 bases, and 15 bases separated the two germline ends. The CDR3 has 16 residues. CDR3 bases: TGCAGTGCTAGAGATAGAGGGGTTGGGATCAATCAGCCCCAGCATTTT. Translated, it gives CSARDRGVGINQPQHF.

The chain couples TRBV6-2 or TRBV6-3 to TRBJ2-7; 7 nucleotides align to TRBD1. The CDR3 extends over 17 amino acids. Trimming took 5 bases from V and 0 from J; bases not matched to a gene: 13. Germline CDR1 reads MNHEY; CDR2 reads SVGEGT. This chain's CDR3 is CASSPPGDRSYSYEQYF. CDR3 bases: TGTGCCAGCAGTCCACCTGGGGACAGATCCTACTCCTACGAGCAGTACTTC.

In this sample, this clonotype turned up many times. The chain recombines TRBV7-8 with TRBJ2-1; 16 positions agree with TRBD2. The trim removed 2 bases at V and 2 bases at J, leaving 3 bases unmatched. The CDR3 covers 18 residues. Germline CDR1 reads SGHVS; CDR2 reads FQNEAQ. The CDR3 here is CASSLRGTSGRAYNEQFF. In DNA, the CDR3 is TGTGCCAGCAGCTTACGGGGGACTAGCGGGAGGGCCTACAATGAGCAGTTCTTC.

This clonotype was counted ten times or more. The chain recombines TRBV27 with TRBJ2-3; 8 bases agree with TRBD1. Germline V gene data show CDR1 as MNHEY and CDR2 as SMNVEV (reference sequence). The CDR3 is 18 amino acids. With 5 bases clipped from V and 6 bases from J, the junction kept 19 bases outside the gene matches. In DNA form, the CDR3 reads TGTGCCAGCAGTCGGACAGGGTTGTACCCCGACGTGGTGGATACGCAGTATTTT. The encoded protein is CASSRTGLYPDVVDTQYF.

V and J are TRBV5-1 and TRBJ2-5; D unclear. Trimming took off 0 bases at V and 2 bases at J, with 14 bases between the two ends. This CDR3 is built from 16 residues. Germline V gives CDR1 SGHRS, CDR2 YFSETQ. Here the CDR3 reads CASSLADQSSQETQYF. The CDR3, as DNA: TGCGCCAGCAGCTTGGCCGACCAATCCTCACAAGAGACCCAGTACTTC.

This clonotype was observed at least ten times. This chain connects TRBV3-1 to TRBJ2-1; 7 bases line up with TRBD1. CDR1 and CDR2 (germline): LGHDT, YNNKEL (reference sequence). The V segment lost 2 bases and the J segment 6 bases; nucleotides outside the gene matches: 4. The CDR3 consists of 14 residues. CDR3: CASSQRDRINEQFF. CDR3 nucleotides: TGTGCCAGCAGCCAACGGGACAGAATCAATGAGCAGTTCTTC.

This clonotype was observed a handful of times. The rearrangement uses TRBV27 and TRBJ2-1; 11 positions match TRBD1. J lost 14 bases, V lost 5 bases, and 5 bases had no gene match. CDR1 and CDR2 from the germline V gene are MNHEY and SMNVEV (reference sequence). This CDR3 spans 12 amino acids. CDR3 residues: CASSPTGQGEFF. The CDR3 DNA sequence: TGTGCCAGCAGTCCAACGGGACAGGGGGAGTTCTTC.

This clonotype was seen at least ten times. The J gene is TRBJ2-3, the V gene TRBV7-9; D may match TRBD1 or TRBD2 (5 bases each). Germline V CDR1 and CDR2: SEHNR, FQNEAQ (reference sequence). The CDR3 has 14 residues. V lost 5 bases and J lost 1, with 10 bases in between. CDR3 residues: CASSVGDRTDTQYF. DNA of the CDR3: TGTGCCAGCAGCGTGGGGGACCGCACAGATACGCAGTATTTT.

In its sample, this clonotype was seen many times. The chain carries TRBV2 and TRBJ1-1; 8 bases match TRBD1. J was trimmed by 8 bases and V by 10 bases; bases with no gene match: 15. There are 14 residues in the CDR3. Germline V gene sequence: CDR1 SNHLY, CDR2 FYNNEI. The CDR3 nucleotides read TGTGCCACCTTATTCCTAGACAGGACAGGGGAAGCTTTCTTT. Protein product: CATLFLDRTGEAFF.

The table lists this clonotype with many counts. The chain couples TRBV4-1 to TRBJ2-7; D unresolved. Trimming shortened V by 0 bases and J by 3 bases, and 3 bases separated the two germline ends. The CDR3 length is 12 residues. Germline CDR1 MGHRA, CDR2 YSYEKL. For the CDR3, the DNA is TGCGCCAGCAGCCAAGATAGCTACGAGCAGTACTTC. It translates to CASSQDSYEQYF.

At least ten counts were recorded for this clonotype. The chain employs TRBV20-1 and TRBJ2-7; 12 bases agree with TRBD1. V lost 3 bases, J lost 5 bases, and 5 bases stayed unmatched. This CDR3 region has 14 residues. The V gene's germline CDR1 is DFQATT and CDR2 SNEGSKA (reference sequence). The DNA of the CDR3 is TGCAGTGCTAGGGGGGGGACAGGGGGCAACGAGCAGTACTTC. It codes for CSARGGTGGNEQYF.

This clonotype showed up many times. The chain employs TRBV7-3 and TRBJ2-3; tentatively, D is TRBD1 (6 bases). CDR3 length equals 16 residues. Trimming removed 2 bases from V and 5 bases from J, with 17 bases in between. The germline CDR1 and CDR2 sequences are SGHTA and FQGTGA. CDR3 residues: CASSLSASQGQDTQYF. Written as DNA, the CDR3 is TGTGCCAGCAGCTTATCGGCATCGCAGGGACAAGATACGCAGTATTTT. Variable domain in full (rest from reference TRBV7-3 and TRBJ2-3): GAGVSQTPSNKVTEKGKYVELRCDPISGHTALYWYRQSLGQGPEFLIYFQGTGAADDSGLPNDRFFAVRPEGSVSTLKIQRTERGDSAVYLCASSLSASQGQDTQYFGPGTRLTVL.

V usage is TRBV2 and J usage is TRBJ2-1; possibly TRBD1 for D (5 bases). V shed 10 bases and J shed 4 bases, with 14 bases lying between them. Looked up from germline, CDR1 is SNHLY and CDR2 is FYNNEI. CDR3 length: 13 amino acids. The CDR3: CAIQRSGYNEQFF. The CDR3 DNA follows: TGTGCCATCCAACGGTCAGGGTACAATGAGCAGTTCTTC.

This clonotype has just a few counts. V is TRBV2 and J is TRBJ1-1; D is unclear. The germline V gene has CDR1 SNHLY and CDR2 FYNNEI. The CDR3 loop spans 13 amino acids. Trimming pared 7 bases from V and 0 bases from J, leaving 9 bases between. CDR3 sequence reads: CASMVWVNTEAFF. The CDR3 region has the DNA TGTGCCAGCATGGTATGGGTGAACACTGAAGCTTTCTTT.

A remark on this clonotype: Given a much more abundant clone one base away, this may be a read error. The chain uses TRBV28 and TRBJ2-5, with TRBD2 matching 8 bases. The CDR3 sequence is 12 residues long. CDR1 and CDR2 from the germline V gene are MDHEN and SYDVKM. CDR3 residues: CASSLDQTGGHF. CDR3 nucleotide sequence: TGTGCCAGCAGTTTAGACCAAACGGGGGGGCACTTC.

This sequence joins TRBV28 and TRBJ2-5; D is ambiguous. CDR1 and CDR2 from the germline V gene are MDHEN and SYDVKM. CDR3 length: 13 residues. Trimming took off 5 bases at V and 7 bases at J, with 14 bases between the two ends. CDR3 in amino acids: CASSPPAFGTQYF. CDR3 in DNA: TGTGCCAGCAGTCCCCCGGCGTTCGGGACCCAGTACTTC.